The 27 T cell receptor beta chains below were found in one sample sequenced in a study of blood T cell repertoires in COVID-19. This table comes from immunoSEQ multiplex PCR, and its TCRdb copy is limited to in-frame clones, with some not included. The table includes fewer than 250,000 clones, 70% to 90% detected once. The sequenced sample was peripheral blood. The receptors here all came from a man aged 40-50 years with acute or convalescent COVID-19.

The genes are TRBV4-3 and TRBJ1-2; maybe TRBD1 (5 bases). The CDR3 totals 12 residues. CDR1 and CDR2 from the germline V gene are LGHNA and YSLEER. Between the trimmed V and J ends, which lost 3 bases and 4 bases, there was a span of 6 bases. The CDR3, as DNA: TGCGCCAGCAGCCACGACAGCTATGGCTACACCTTC. It codes for CASSHDSYGYTF.

The chain employs TRBV5-1 and TRBJ1-5; no clear D gene. V lost 4 bases to trimming and J lost 0 bases, with 11 bases between them. Germline CDR1 SGHRS, CDR2 YFSETQ. This CDR3 region has 15 residues. CDR3 loop: CASSLEGYSNQPQHF. The CDR3 region has the DNA TGCGCCAGCAGCCTTGAGGGTTATAGCAATCAGCCCCAGCATTTT.

The CDR3 protein is CATSDRTNQPQHF. The CDR3, as DNA: TGTGCCACCAGTGATCGGACTAATCAGCCCCAGCATTTT. The chain links TRBV24-1 to TRBJ1-5, with D unclear. The germline V gene has CDR1 KGHDR and CDR2 SFDVKD. V was cut by 3 bases and J by 4 bases, with 6 bases left in between. The CDR3 extends over 13 amino acids.

The J gene is TRBJ1-2, the V gene TRBV7-9; no clear D. Trimming removed 2 bases at V and 4 bases at J, with 11 bases between. CDR3 length: 14 residues. Germline CDR1 reads SEHNR; CDR2 reads FQNEAQ (reference sequence). The CDR3 loop reads CASSLNERSYGYTF. The CDR3 DNA reads as TGTGCCAGCAGCTTAAATGAGAGGAGCTATGGCTACACCTTC.

This clone was seen more than once but under ten times. The chain has TRBV23-1 and TRBJ1-5; D perhaps matches TRBD1 (6 bases). TRBV23-1 is flagged as an ORF with uncertain function. Between the trimmed V and J ends, which lost 3 bases and 1 base, there was a span of 19 bases. The CDR3 has 18 residues. CDR3 amino acids: CASSHQQGFVASNQPQHF. The CDR3 region has the DNA TGCGCCAGCAGTCATCAGCAGGGGTTCGTAGCGAGCAATCAGCCCCAGCATTTT.

The count of this clone is one. V gene TRBV14 combines with J gene TRBJ1-1; D perhaps matches TRBD1 (6 bases). The CDR3 is made up of 21 amino acids. Trimming took 3 bases from V and 0 from J, leaving 29 bases between them. Germline assignment: CDR1 SGHDN and CDR2 FVKESK. This CDR3 reads CASSHGRYGQSKIHMNTEAFF. The CDR3 DNA sequence: TGTGCCAGCAGCCACGGTCGGTATGGACAGTCAAAGATTCACATGAACACTGAAGCTTTCTTT.

This chain joins TRBV27 and TRBJ2-3, with D possibly matching TRBD1 (6 bases). The CDR3 contains 15 residues. Germline values: CDR1 MNHEY, CDR2 SMNVEV (reference sequence). Trimming stripped 6 bases from V and 2 bases from J, with 15 bases between. The CDR3 sequence: CASSSRQATTDTQYF. As DNA, the CDR3 is TGTGCCAGCAGCTCTCGACAGGCGACCACAGATACGCAGTATTTT.

The chain uses TRBV19 and TRBJ2-7; tentatively, D is TRBD1 (6 bases). Trimming took 3 bases from V and 2 from J, leaving 11 bases between them. This CDR3 is 14 amino acids long. Per germline, CDR1 LNHDA and CDR2 SQIVND (reference sequence). In DNA form, the CDR3 reads TGTGCCAGTAGTATCGGAGGACAGACCTACGAGCAGTACTTC. Amino acids: CASSIGGQTYEQYF.

This clone has just one count. This sequence joins TRBV30 and TRBJ2-5; 8 positions agree with TRBD2. Per germline, CDR1 GTSNPN and CDR2 SVGIG (reference sequence). The junction had 12 bases not matched to a gene; V was cut back by 4 bases and J by 5 bases. This CDR3 has 15 residues. The CDR3 reads CAWIRPAGAGETQYF. The CDR3, as DNA: TGTGCCTGGATCCGCCCAGCGGGGGCGGGGGAGACCCAGTACTTC.

This sequence joins TRBV12-3 or TRBV12-4 and TRBJ1-1; D is unclear. Trimming removed 5 bases at V and 8 bases at J, with 12 bases between. The length of the CDR3 is 12 residues. CDR3 amino acids: CASSPQAGEAFF. In DNA, the CDR3 is TGTGCCAGCAGTCCCCAAGCAGGCGAAGCTTTCTTT.

This chain joins TRBV20-1 and TRBJ1-2; no definite D call. V was clipped by 3 bases and J by 6 bases, with 14 bases between them. This CDR3 has 13 residues. CDR1 and CDR2 (germline): DFQATT, SNEGSKA (reference sequence). The CDR3 region has the DNA TGCAGTGCTAGTTTTACCGGGTTTAATGGCTACACCTTC. Protein sequence: CSASFTGFNGYTF.

The chain recombines TRBV6-1 with TRBJ1-6, with D possibly being TRBD1 (6 bases). The CDR3 is 12 residues long. Per the germline V gene, CDR1 is MNHNS and CDR2 is SASEGT. V lost 6 bases and J lost 7, with 7 bases in between. The CDR3 nucleotides read TGTGCCAGCAGGACAGGCAATTCACCCCTCCACTTT. Translating it yields CASRTGNSPLHF.

Of note for this clone: The sample contains more than one DNA sequence encoding this CDR3. The chain recombines TRBV5-4 with TRBJ2-7, with D perhaps matching TRBD1 (6 bases). The V gene's germline CDR1 is SGHNT and CDR2 YYREEE (reference sequence). V was clipped by 1 base and J by 6 bases, with 11 bases between them. This CDR3 spans 13 amino acids. The CDR3 DNA reads as TGTGCCAGCAGCTTGCGGGTGGGGGCCGAGCAGTACTTC. Its protein product is CASSLRVGAEQYF.

The chain employs TRBV5-5 and TRBJ1-2; 7 bases align to TRBD1. The CDR3 runs 14 residues. V dropped 1 base and J dropped 4; count of bases not matched to a gene: 4. Per germline, CDR1 SGHKS and CDR2 YYEKEE (reference sequence). The CDR3 sequence is CASSLRTGVYGYTF. The DNA of the CDR3 is TGTGCCAGCAGCTTGAGGACAGGAGTCTATGGCTACACCTTC.

The table lists this clone with a few counts. This sequence joins TRBV5-1 and TRBJ2-1, with 14 bases matching TRBD2. The ends lost 4 bases at V and 12 bases at J; junction bases unmatched: 15. Germline V gene sequence: CDR1 SGHRS, CDR2 YFSETQ. This CDR3 spans 17 amino acids. The CDR3 protein is CASSNTLAGTSGGGQFF. CDR3 coding DNA: TGCGCCAGCAGCAACACCCTGGCCGGGACTAGCGGGGGTGGGCAGTTCTTC.

J is TRBJ2-5 and V is TRBV6-5; 10 bases agree with TRBD1. Per germline, CDR1 MNHEY and CDR2 SVGAGI. J gave up 4 bases and V 5 bases, and 7 bases lay outside the gene matches. This CDR3 has 15 residues. The chain's CDR3 is CASSPRDRGIETQYF. CDR3 DNA sequence: TGTGCCAGCAGTCCCCGGGACAGGGGAATAGAGACCCAGTACTTC.

V is TRBV6-5 and J is TRBJ1-5; D is ambiguous. Trimming left V 6 bases short and J 1 base short, with 13 bases between. Looked up from germline, CDR1 is MNHEY and CDR2 is SVGAGI. CDR3 length: 15 amino acids. The CDR3 region has the DNA TGTGCCAGCAGATCTAAGAGAACGAGCAATCAGCCCCAGCATTTT. Translating gives CASRSKRTSNQPQHF.

The chain carries TRBV7-9 and TRBJ2-7; D unresolved. The CDR3 extends over 14 amino acids. V was shortened by 0 bases and J by 2 bases, with 8 bases between the two germline ends. The germline gives CDR1 SEHNR, CDR2 FQNEAQ (reference sequence). CDR3 residues: CASSLASEPYEQYF. The CDR3 DNA reads TGTGCCAGCAGCTTAGCCAGCGAACCCTACGAGCAGTACTTC.

The V and J genes are TRBV6-4 and TRBJ1-2; the D gene is possibly TRBD1 (6 bases). Germline V CDR1 and CDR2: MRHNA, SNTAGT. The CDR3 extends over 16 amino acids. Trimming pared 3 bases from V and 5 bases from J, leaving 19 bases between. The CDR3 here is CASSEGAGVAAYGYTF. The CDR3 DNA reads TGTGCCAGCAGTGAAGGAGCAGGGGTGGCCGCTTATGGCTACACCTTC.

The V and J genes are TRBV18 and TRBJ1-1; 7 bases fit TRBD1. Losses at the gene ends were 3 bases for V and 8 bases for J; bases not matched to a gene: 9. This CDR3 is built from 14 residues. Germline V lookup: CDR1 KGHSH, CDR2 LQKENI. DNA for the CDR3: TGTGCCAGCTCACCCTGGACAGGCGGATTGGAAGCTTTCTTT. Translating gives CASSPWTGGLEAFF.

This clone was recorded only once. V and J are TRBV3-1 (or the pseudogene TRBV3-2) and TRBJ1-6; no reliable D call. CDR3 size: 15 residues. Trimming left V 6 bases short and J 3 bases short, with 12 bases between. Germline-derived CDR1 and CDR2 are LGHDT and YNNKEL (reference sequence). CDR3 nucleotides: TGTGCCAGCAGTCGCCCCGGGAGCTATAATTCACCCCTCCACTTT. Protein product: CASSRPGSYNSPLHF.

The chain is built from TRBV29-1 and TRBJ1-2, with D possibly matching TRBD1 (6 bases). The CDR3 spans 13 residues. Trimming stripped 3 bases from V and 8 bases from J, with 16 bases between. Germline V gene data show CDR1 as SQVTM and CDR2 as ANQGSEA. The CDR3 DNA is TGCAGCGTTGAGGTCGGCAGGGGCGGCGGCTACACCTTC. Its translation is CSVEVGRGGGYTF. The variable domain in full, with the rest retrieved from reference TRBV29-1 and TRBJ1-2, is SAVISQKPSRDICQRGTSLTIQCQVDSQVTMMFWYRQQPGQSLTLIATANQGSEATYESGFVIDKFPISRPNLTFSTLTVSNMSPEDSSIYLCSVEVGRGGGYTFGSGTRLTVV.

The chain joins TRBV6-1 to TRBJ1-1, with D maybe TRBD1 (6 bases). The CDR3 is made up of 14 amino acids. The V end was cut by 0 bases, the J end by 11 bases, with 16 bases between. Germline V gene sequence: CDR1 MNHNS, CDR2 SASEGT. The CDR3 spells CASSEALTGMLAFF. The CDR3 coding sequence is TGTGCCAGCAGTGAAGCGTTAACAGGGATGCTCGCTTTCTTT.

The chain is built from TRBV2 and TRBJ1-4; 8 bases fit TRBD1. This CDR3 has 16 residues. Germline V lookup: CDR1 SNHLY, CDR2 FYNNEI. V gave up 7 bases and J gave up 0 bases; unmatched junction bases: 7. In nucleotides, the CDR3 is TGTGCCAGCAAGGACAGGGCCTACGCAACTAATGAAAAACTGTTTTTT. It yields the protein CASKDRAYATNEKLFF.

The chain combines TRBV12-3 or TRBV12-4 with TRBJ1-6; D gene unclear. The length of the CDR3 is 13 residues. The V and J ends lost 1 base and 9 bases respectively, with 7 bases between them. DNA for the CDR3: TGTGCCAGCAGTTTAGGAAGAGGTTCACCCCTCCACTTT. Protein product: CASSLGRGSPLHF.

The rearrangement joins TRBV19 to TRBJ1-5, with no clear D. Deletions cut 1 base from V and 3 bases from J, with 10 bases between. This CDR3 is 15 amino acids long. Germline loops: CDR1 LNHDA, CDR2 SQIVND (reference sequence). CDR3 loop: CASSIAAASNQPQHF. The CDR3 DNA follows: TGTGCCAGTAGTATAGCCGCGGCTTCCAATCAGCCCCAGCATTTT.

This chain joins TRBV7-8 and TRBJ1-2, with D perhaps TRBD1 (5 bases). V was shortened by 5 bases and J by 2 bases, with 9 bases between the two germline ends. There are 13 residues in the CDR3. Germline V gives CDR1 SGHVS, CDR2 FQNEAQ. The CDR3 spells CASSGRTNYGYTF. DNA for the CDR3: TGTGCCAGCAGCGGTCGGACAAACTATGGCTACACCTTC.